The present entry profiles one TCR beta chain with its context. Stable Graves' hyperthyroidism denoted no ophthalmopathy progression over 18 months. Amplification yielded TCR beta CDR3 regions, with RNA transcripts as the source. TCR CDR3 underwent first-round RT-PCR with the HTBI primer set. TCRdb re-called the multiplex PCR reads with MiXCR, one entry per CDR3 protein. Of about 580,000 distinct CDR3 sequences listed, about 45% were seen once; the top ten hold roughly 8.2%. The data were taken from a study of T cells in Graves' hyperthyroidism and ophthalmopathy. Sequenced sample: peripheral blood or thyroid tissue (not recorded which). This TCR was recovered from a woman between 18 and 29 years old with Graves' hyperthyroidism.

This CDR3 is CSVADGAGELFF. CDR3 sequence (DNA): TGCAGCGTAGCGGACGGCGCCGGGGAGCTGTTTTTT. The rearrangement uses TRBV29-1 and TRBJ2-2; a possible D gene is TRBD2 (5 bases). The V end was cut by 6 bases, the J end by 6 bases, with 11 bases between. CDR1 and CDR2 from the germline V gene are SQVTM and ANQGSEA. The CDR3 is 12 amino acids.